This T cell receptor beta chain came from a study of Graves' ophthalmopathy and Graves' hyperthyroidism. Notes on the study in general: Blood also harbored most expanded thyroid clonotypes above 0.001 frequency. Ophthalmopathy progression was predicted with approximately 68% sensitivity and roughly 79% specificity. Ophthalmopathy versus stable hyperthyroidism: 13-signature model gave around 85% sensitivity, 81.08% specificity.

Many counts were recorded for this clonotype. The antigen is not known. None of the included patients had other autoimmune diseases, uncontrolled infections, pregnancy or lactation, as these led to exclusion. V was shortened by 3 bases and J by 5 bases, with 16 bases between the two germline ends. Germline CDR1 reads MNHEY; CDR2 reads SMNVEV (reference sequence). This CDR3 comprises 16 residues. The TCR beta CDR3 regions underwent amplification from RNA transcripts. The authors performed first-round RT-PCR with HTBI primers and then a second-round multiplex PCR. MiXCR was run by TCRdb on the multiplex PCR reads, yielding one entry per CDR3 protein. Of about 210,000 distinct CDR3 sequences listed, approximately 28% were seen once; the top ten hold approximately 8.2%.

The TCR originated in a man in his fifties or sixties with Graves' ophthalmopathy. Sequencing was done on a sample of peripheral blood. The chain has TRBV27 and TRBJ2-2, with D perhaps matching TRBD1 (6 bases). The CDR3 DNA sequence: TGTGCCAGCAGTTTTGGTTTAACAGGGTATACCGGGGAGCTGTTTTTT. Its translation is CASSFGLTGYTGELFF.